The present TCR beta chain was sequenced within a study of PD-1 blockade in classical Hodgkin lymphoma. Turning to the study itself: The nivolumab dose that patients received was 3 mg/kg, given intravenously every 2 weeks. Overall study results and limits: Newly diagnosed patients were reported to exhibit reduced baseline TCR diversity relative to healthy donors.

Germline values: CDR1 KGHSY, CDR2 FQNENV. This CDR3 is 15 amino acids long. Trimming pared 1 base from V and 4 bases from J, leaving 13 bases between. In every patient, relapse followed autologous stem cell transplantation, while exposure to brentuximab vedotin differed. For this clone: The antigen remains undetermined.

Measured with immunoSEQ multiplex PCR; TCRdb has only the in-frame clones, and not every one. The sample holds fewer than 100,000 clones, approximately 91% seen once. Sequencing used peripheral blood mononuclear cells (PBMCs), obtained at baseline. J is TRBJ1-1 and V is TRBV16, with a tentative D call TRBD1 (5 bases). The TCR sequence derives from a human donor with classical Hodgkin lymphoma. CDR3 bases: TGTGCCAGCAGCCAATATCCCAGGGAGGCCACTGAAGCTTTCTTT. This translates into CASSQYPREATEAFF. The whole variable domain, remainder taken from reference TRBV16 and TRBJ1-1, is GEEVAQTPKHLVRGEGQKAKLYCAPIKGHSYVFWYQQVLKNEFKFLISFQNENVFDETGMPKERFSAKCLPNSPCSLEIQATKLEDSAVYFCASSQYPREATEAFFGQGTRLTVV.